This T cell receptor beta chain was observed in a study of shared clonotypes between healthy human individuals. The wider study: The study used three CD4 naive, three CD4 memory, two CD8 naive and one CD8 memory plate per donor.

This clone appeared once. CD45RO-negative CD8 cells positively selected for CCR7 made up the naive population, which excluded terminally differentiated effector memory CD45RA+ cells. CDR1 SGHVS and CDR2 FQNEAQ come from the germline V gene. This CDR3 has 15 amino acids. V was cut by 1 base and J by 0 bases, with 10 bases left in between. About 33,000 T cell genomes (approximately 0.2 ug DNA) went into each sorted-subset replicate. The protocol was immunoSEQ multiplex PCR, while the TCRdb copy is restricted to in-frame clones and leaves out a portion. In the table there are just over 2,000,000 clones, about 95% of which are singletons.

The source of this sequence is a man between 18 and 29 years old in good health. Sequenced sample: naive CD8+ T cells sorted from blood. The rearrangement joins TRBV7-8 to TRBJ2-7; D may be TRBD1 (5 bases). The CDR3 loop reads CASSLDSQGSYEQYF. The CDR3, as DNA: TGTGCCAGCAGCTTAGACTCCCAGGGCTCCTACGAGCAGTACTTC.